This entry lists 19 T cell receptor beta chains sequenced from one sample in a study of blood T cell repertoires in COVID-19. Profiled with immunoSEQ multiplex PCR; TCRdb holds only in-frame clones, not every one. The top ten hold about 4.5% of the sample, which has about 110,000 clones, around 83% seen once. The sequencing sample was made of peripheral blood. These receptor sequences come from a man between 65 and 85 years old with acute or convalescent COVID-19.

The rearrangement joins TRBV6-5 to TRBJ1-4; D is possibly TRBD1 (6 bases). The length of the CDR3 is 14 residues. V lost 8 bases to trimming and J lost 0 bases, with 10 bases between them. Germline CDR1 is MNHEY and CDR2 is SVGAGI. DNA for the CDR3: TGTGCCAGCGGTAGGACAGCAACTAATGAAAAACTGTTTTTT. Residues: CASGRTATNEKLFF.

In this sample, this clone turned up a few times. The chain has TRBV7-3 and TRBJ2-3; weak D call: TRBD2 (6 bases). Germline V gene sequence: CDR1 SGHTA, CDR2 FQGTGA. The CDR3 has 15 residues. V shed 0 bases and J shed 2 bases, with 9 bases lying between them. The CDR3 is CASSLTGGSTDTQYF. CDR3 DNA: TGTGCCAGCAGCTTAACTGGGGGGTCCACAGATACGCAGTATTTT.

The chain recombines TRBV10-3 with TRBJ2-5; 9 bases are shared with TRBD2. Per germline, CDR1 ENHRY and CDR2 SYGVKD. After removal of 8 bases from V and 3 bases from J, the junction contained 1 base not matched to a gene. The CDR3 consists of 12 residues. This chain's CDR3 is CAIWTSEETQYF. The CDR3 region has the DNA TGTGCCATCTGGACTAGCGAAGAGACCCAGTACTTC.

V and J are TRBV18 and TRBJ2-2; D may be TRBD1 (5 bases). Trimming pared 5 bases from V and 1 base from J, leaving 8 bases between. The CDR3 runs 14 residues. From germline, CDR1 is KGHSH and CDR2 LQKENI. CDR3: CASSSGKNTGELFF. The CDR3 DNA reads as TGTGCCAGCTCATCAGGGAAGAACACCGGGGAGCTGTTTTTT.

The CDR3 reads CASTLGGRSYNSPLHF. The CDR3 nucleotides are TGTGCCAGCACCCTGGGAGGACGGTCATATAATTCACCCCTCCACTTT. The rearrangement joins TRBV5-6 to TRBJ1-6; D gene unclear. Germline values: CDR1 SGHDT, CDR2 YYEEEE. The CDR3 spans 16 residues. V lost 6 bases, J lost 4 bases, and 17 bases lay in between.

The gene calls are TRBV10-1 and TRBJ2-1; a weak D match, TRBD1 (5 bases). Germline V gene lookup returns CDR1 WNHNN and CDR2 SYGVQD (reference sequence). V was pared by 1 base and J by 10 bases, with 8 bases between. The CDR3 is made up of 12 amino acids. CDR3 protein: CASSEFNREQFF. The CDR3 DNA follows: TGCGCCAGCAGTGAGTTTAACAGGGAGCAGTTCTTC.

The chain joins TRBV11-3 to TRBJ2-7; 9 nucleotides agree with TRBD1. Germline V gene sequence: CDR1 SGHNT, CDR2 YENEEA. The J segment lost 5 bases and the V segment lost 3 bases, leaving 8 bases of the junction unmatched. The CDR3 extends over 15 amino acids. The CDR3 nucleotides are TGTGCCAGCAGCTTTGCCGGGACAGGGAAGCACGAGCAGTACTTC. It specifies CASSFAGTGKHEQYF.

This clone came up once. This rearrangement joins TRBV19 to TRBJ2-3; D possibly corresponds to TRBD2 (5 bases). The CDR3 loop spans 13 amino acids. The V gene lost 3 bases and the J gene lost 2 bases, with 6 bases spanning the gap. Germline CDR1 and CDR2: LNHDA and SQIVND (reference sequence). The CDR3: CASSIGLTDTQYF. The CDR3, as DNA: TGTGCCAGTAGTATCGGACTCACAGATACGCAGTATTTT.

This clone has more than one count but fewer than ten. The chain employs TRBV2 and TRBJ1-2; 7 nucleotides agree with TRBD1. CDR3 length equals 14 residues. Germline trimming cut 6 bases from V and 1 base from J; bases unmatched to any gene: 5. Germline V gene data show CDR1 as SNHLY and CDR2 as FYNNEI. CDR3 loop: CASRDRAGNYGYTF. The DNA of the CDR3 is TGTGCCAGCAGAGACAGGGCGGGTAACTATGGCTACACCTTC.

The V call is TRBV19, the J call TRBJ1-2; D remains unclear. Germline-derived CDR1 and CDR2 are LNHDA and SQIVND (reference sequence). The length of the CDR3 is 14 residues. The V end was cut by 8 bases, the J end by 9 bases, with 22 bases between. CDR3: CASGSGSTYASYTF. CDR3 nucleotide sequence: TGTGCCAGTGGGTCGGGGTCTACCTATGCTAGCTACACCTTC.

The rearrangement joins TRBV18 to TRBJ2-5; D may be TRBD2 (5 bases). The CDR3 totals 13 residues. The V gene lost 4 bases and the J gene lost 2 bases, with 8 bases spanning the gap. Germline CDR1 is KGHSH and CDR2 is LQKENI. The CDR3 here is CASSLRGQETQYF. The CDR3 DNA is TGTGCCAGCTCACTCCGGGGTCAAGAGACCCAGTACTTC.

The V gene is TRBV7-3, the J gene TRBJ1-6, with TRBD1 identical over 8 bases. CDR1 and CDR2 from the germline V gene are SGHTA and FQGTGA. V was pared by 7 bases and J by 7 bases, with 15 bases of the junction left unmatched. This CDR3 region has 17 residues. For the CDR3, the DNA is TGTGCCAGCAATACTACCAGGGGGCGCCCGGGAAATTCACCCCTCCACTTT. This gives the protein CASNTTRGRPGNSPLHF.

This chain links TRBV6-1 with TRBJ1-2; TRBD1 agrees at 8 bases. The CDR3 length is 14 residues. Germline V lookup: CDR1 MNHNS, CDR2 SASEGT. V shed 3 bases and J 2 bases; nucleotides not matched to a gene: 2. CDR3 region: CASSDWTGNYGYTF. Here the CDR3 DNA reads TGTGCCAGCAGTGATTGGACAGGGAACTATGGCTACACCTTC.

The V call is TRBV4-2, the J call TRBJ1-1, with a tentative D call TRBD1 (6 bases). V shed 0 bases and J shed 7 bases, with 18 bases lying between them. Germline CDR1 reads LGHNA; CDR2 reads YNFKEQ. CDR3 length equals 16 residues. CDR3 DNA sequence: TGTGCCAGCAGCCAAGATCTGGGCAGAAAGGGGGTTGAAGCTTTCTTT. Amino acids: CASSQDLGRKGVEAFF.

The J gene is TRBJ2-1, the V gene TRBV5-1; 7 bases line up with TRBD1. The CDR3 consists of 15 residues. Per germline, CDR1 SGHRS and CDR2 YFSETQ. With 4 bases clipped from V and 8 bases from J, the junction kept 12 bases outside the gene matches. The DNA for the CDR3 is TGCGCCAGCAGCCTACCGGGACAGAGCGTCCATGAGCAGTTCTTC. It encodes CASSLPGQSVHEQFF.

The V gene is TRBV19, the J gene TRBJ2-7, with 7 positions matching TRBD1. Germline trimming cut 7 bases from V and 6 bases from J; bases unmatched to any gene: 6. In germline, CDR1 is LNHDA, CDR2 SQIVND (reference sequence). CDR3 size: 12 residues. The CDR3 nucleotides are TGTGCCAGTAACTATCCAGGGGGCGAGCAGTACTTC. Its translation: CASNYPGGEQYF.

The V gene is TRBV9, the J gene TRBJ2-5; maybe TRBD2 (5 bases). The V gene's germline CDR1 is SGDLS and CDR2 YYNGEE. The V end lost 0 bases, the J end lost 1 base, and 7 bases lay between the germline ends. The CDR3 contains 14 residues. The CDR3 DNA reads as TGTGCCAGCAGCGTAGTAGGACTCCAAGAGACCCAGTACTTC. It translates to CASSVVGLQETQYF.

This clone was picked up a small number of times. The chain has TRBV18 and TRBJ2-7, with 9 bases lining up with TRBD1. The CDR3 consists of 13 residues. The V gene end was trimmed by 1 base and the J gene end by 7 bases; junction bases not matched to a gene: 2. The germline CDR1 and CDR2 sequences are KGHSH and LQKENI. Here the CDR3 DNA reads TGTGCCAGCTCACCACATGGGACAGGGGAGCAGTACTTC. Translating it yields CASSPHGTGEQYF.

The gene calls are TRBV20-1 and TRBJ1-2; 9 positions match TRBD1. The germline V gene has CDR1 DFQATT and CDR2 SNEGSKA (reference sequence). The length of the CDR3 is 14 residues. V gave up 3 bases and J gave up 2 bases; unmatched junction bases: 4. The CDR3 region has the DNA TGCAGTGCTAGTCCGGGACAGGGAAACTATGGCTACACCTTC. Its translation is CSASPGQGNYGYTF.